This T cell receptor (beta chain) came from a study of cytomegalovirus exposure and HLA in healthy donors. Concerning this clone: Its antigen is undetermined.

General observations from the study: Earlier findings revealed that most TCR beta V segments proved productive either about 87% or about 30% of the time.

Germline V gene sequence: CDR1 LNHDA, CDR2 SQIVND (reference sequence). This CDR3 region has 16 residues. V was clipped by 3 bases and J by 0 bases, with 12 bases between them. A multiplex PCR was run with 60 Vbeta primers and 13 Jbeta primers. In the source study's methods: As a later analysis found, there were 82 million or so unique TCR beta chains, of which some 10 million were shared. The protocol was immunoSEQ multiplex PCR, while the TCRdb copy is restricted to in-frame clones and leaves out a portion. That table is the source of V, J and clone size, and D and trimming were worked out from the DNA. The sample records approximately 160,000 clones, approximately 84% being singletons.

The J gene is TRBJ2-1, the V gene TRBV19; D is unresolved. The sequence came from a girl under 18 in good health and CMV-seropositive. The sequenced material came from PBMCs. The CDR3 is CASSISSENSYNEQFF. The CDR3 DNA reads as TGTGCCAGTAGTATCTCGAGCGAGAACTCCTACAATGAGCAGTTCTTC.